This T cell receptor (beta chain) was documented in a study of blood T cell repertoires in COVID-19. Study-wide background: Samples of COVID-19 (acute and convalescent) were obtained from the United States, Italy and Spain. Sources were T cells, B-cell-depleted T cells, or PBMCs; the material itself was cDNA or gDNA.

Under the authors' procedure: Scientists estimated how many nucleated cells there were by amplifying reference gene primers. Clones were sequenced by immunoSEQ multiplex PCR, and TCRdb holds only the in-frame ones, with some missing. V and J calls and clone size come straight from that table; D and trimming were deduced from the DNA. The sample has about 73,000 clones; under 90% are singletons. A single count supports this clone. The CDR3 is 19 residues long. The germline CDR1 and CDR2 sequences are MNHNS and SASEGT. V lost 4 bases, J lost 2 bases, and 13 bases stayed unmatched. The specimen sequenced was peripheral blood. This chain links TRBV6-1 with TRBJ2-1, with 11 positions matching TRBD1. The sequence was collected from a woman between 55 and 75 years old with acute or convalescent COVID-19. CDR3 protein: CASSGPGQGDSFPYNEQFF. The CDR3 DNA reads as TGTGCCAGCAGTGGCCCGGGACAGGGGGACAGCTTCCCCTACAATGAGCAGTTCTTC.